The 17 T cell receptor beta chains below come from one sample, sequenced in a study of OX40 agonist ivuxolimab in advanced cancers. The data were produced by immunoSEQ multiplex PCR, yet TCRdb's version contains in-frame clones alone and is incomplete. The sample includes about 83,000 clones, approximately 90% of them seen just once. This specimen consisted of CD4+ or CD8+ T cells sorted from blood, obtained in a trial of the OX40 agonist ivuxolimab. These receptors were collected from an adult with an advanced solid tumor such as melanoma, head and neck, liver or kidney cancer.

The rearrangement joins TRBV2 to TRBJ2-2; 10 positions agree with TRBD1. CDR1 is SNHLY, CDR2 FYNNEI, per germline. This CDR3 spans 16 amino acids. After removal of 4 bases from V and 0 bases from J, the junction contained 2 bases not matched to a gene. CDR3 protein: CASSGDRGTNTGELFF. The CDR3 region has the DNA TGTGCCAGCAGTGGGGACAGGGGAACGAACACCGGGGAGCTGTTTTTT.

The chain couples TRBV2 to TRBJ2-1; 8 bases are a match to TRBD1. Germline assignment: CDR1 SNHLY and CDR2 FYNNEI. V dropped 6 bases and J dropped 7; count of bases not matched to a gene: 2. This CDR3 contains 12 residues. Written as DNA, the CDR3 is TGTGCCAGCAGCGGACAGGGTAATGAGCAGTTCTTC. Encoded protein: CASSGQGNEQFF.

The table lists this clone with a count of one. The chain links TRBV10-3 to TRBJ2-5, with 10 nucleotides matching TRBD1. The V gene end was trimmed by 5 bases and the J gene end by 2 bases; junction bases not matched to a gene: 2. This CDR3 has 14 amino acids. Per germline, CDR1 ENHRY and CDR2 SYGVKD. The CDR3 DNA reads TGTGCCATCAGTATGGGACAGGGGCAAGAGACCCAGTACTTC. Amino acid sequence: CAISMGQGQETQYF.

V and J are TRBV27 and TRBJ1-1; TRBD1 agrees at 7 bases. Per germline, CDR1 MNHEY and CDR2 SMNVEV (reference sequence). J lost 4 bases, V lost 5 bases, and 4 bases had no gene match. This CDR3 is 13 amino acids long. CDR3 region: CASSAGGVTEAFF. DNA of the CDR3: TGTGCCAGCAGTGCAGGGGGTGTCACTGAAGCTTTCTTT.

The chain couples TRBV28 to TRBJ1-3, with 7 positions matching TRBD1. After removal of 5 bases from V and 0 bases from J, the junction contained 10 bases not matched to a gene. Germline lookup yields CDR1 MDHEN and CDR2 SYDVKM. The CDR3 is made up of 17 amino acids. The CDR3 reads CASSPPGTVSSGNTIYF. CDR3 bases: TGTGCCAGCAGTCCCCCCGGGACAGTGAGCTCTGGAAACACCATATATTTT.

V is TRBV28 and J is TRBJ1-1, with a weak D call TRBD1 (6 bases). V lost 6 bases, J lost 4 bases, and 18 bases lay in between. This CDR3 has 15 amino acids. Germline CDR1 and CDR2: MDHEN and SYDVKM. CDR3 in DNA: TGTGCCAGCAGCCCCTGGAGGGGGGGAAGCACTGAAGCTTTCTTT. This translates into CASSPWRGGSTEAFF.

The chain has TRBV27 and TRBJ2-7, with 8 bases lining up with TRBD2. The V gene end was trimmed by 8 bases and the J gene end by 6 bases; junction bases not matched to a gene: 12. The CDR3 sequence is 14 residues long. Germline CDR1 reads MNHEY; CDR2 reads SMNVEV (reference sequence). The CDR3 protein is CASLTGSGSSEQYF. The CDR3 DNA is TGTGCCAGCTTGACGGGGAGCGGGAGTAGCGAGCAGTACTTC.

The V and J genes are TRBV6-1 and TRBJ2-2; D unclear. V was clipped by 3 bases and J by 6 bases, with 8 bases between them. The CDR3 is 13 amino acids. CDR1 is MNHNS and CDR2 is SASEGT in the germline V gene. CDR3 nucleotide sequence: TGTGCCAGCAGTGATCCCACCCCCGGGGAGCTGTTTTTT. It specifies CASSDPTPGELFF.

V gene TRBV5-1 combines with J gene TRBJ2-2; D remains ambiguous. The CDR3 runs 15 residues. The germline CDR1 and CDR2 sequences are SGHRS and YFSETQ. V was pared by 0 bases and J by 1 base, with 7 bases between. CDR3 protein: CASSLVELNTGELFF. CDR3 in DNA: TGCGCCAGCAGCTTGGTAGAACTGAACACCGGGGAGCTGTTTTTT. The complete variable domain, with remaining parts taken from reference TRBV5-1 and TRBJ2-2, reads KAGVTQTPRYLIKTRGQQVTLSCSPISGHRSVSWYQQTPGQGLQFLFEYFSETQRNKGNFPGRFSGRQFSNSRSEMNVSTLELGDSALYLCASSLVELNTGELFFGEGSRLTVL.

This chain links TRBV5-1 with TRBJ2-1, with D possibly matching TRBD1 (6 bases). V gave up 0 bases and J gave up 0 bases, with 10 bases separating them. Germline assignment: CDR1 SGHRS and CDR2 YFSETQ. The CDR3 length is 16 residues. CDR3 nucleotides: TGCGCCAGCAGCTTGGAGCTAGGGGGCTCCTACAATGAGCAGTTCTTC. It codes for CASSLELGGSYNEQFF.

This chain connects TRBV18 to TRBJ2-7, with 7 bases lining up with TRBD1. CDR1 and CDR2 (germline): KGHSH, LQKENI. V was clipped by 5 bases and J by 4 bases; unmatched bases: 11. The CDR3 runs to 15 residues. The CDR3 sequence is CASSEPAGGRYEQYF. In DNA form, the CDR3 reads TGTGCCAGCTCAGAGCCCGCAGGGGGACGTTACGAGCAGTACTTC. The full variable domain, its missing parts supplied by reference TRBV18 and TRBJ2-7, is NAGVMQNPRHLVRRRGQEARLRCSPMKGHSHVYWYRQLPEEGLKFMVYLQKENIIDESGMPKERFSAEFPKEGPSILRIQQVVRGDSAAYFCASSEPAGGRYEQYFGPGTRLTVT.

The chain is built from TRBV2 and TRBJ1-2, with D possibly being TRBD1 (5 bases). Trimming left V 4 bases short and J 4 bases short, with 10 bases between. Germline loops: CDR1 SNHLY, CDR2 FYNNEI. CDR3 size: 13 residues. CDR3 region: CASSAGQIYGYTF. The CDR3 DNA reads as TGTGCCAGCAGTGCAGGACAAATCTATGGCTACACCTTC.

The J gene is TRBJ2-7, the V gene TRBV10-3; weak D call: TRBD1 (7 bases). Germline CDR1 and CDR2: ENHRY and SYGVKD. Trimming removed 2 bases at V and 5 bases at J, with 13 bases between. The CDR3 is 14 residues long. CDR3 in DNA: TGTGCCATCAGTGAGGCGGAGGGGGCAAACGAGCAGTACTTC. As protein: CAISEAEGANEQYF.

The chain recombines TRBV18 with TRBJ2-7; 8 nucleotides line up with TRBD1. This CDR3 region has 13 residues. V lost 4 bases to trimming and J lost 7 bases; unmatched junction nucleotides: 6. Germline assignment: CDR1 KGHSH and CDR2 LQKENI. The CDR3 coding sequence is TGTGCCAGCTCACTTGACAGGGGTCGGGAGCAGTACTTC. It is translated as CASSLDRGREQYF.

This chain joins TRBV9 and TRBJ1-4, with no clear D. The V end was cut by 1 base, the J end by 5 bases, with 6 bases between. CDR3 length equals 13 residues. Germline values: CDR1 SGDLS, CDR2 YYNGEE. The CDR3 region has the DNA TGTGCCAGCAGCGTAAAACCAAATGAAAAACTGTTTTTT. This sequence encodes CASSVKPNEKLFF.

The V call is TRBV30, the J call TRBJ1-4; D perhaps matches TRBD1 (5 bases). This CDR3 comprises 12 residues. From germline, CDR1 is GTSNPN and CDR2 SVGIG (reference sequence). Trimming pared 4 bases from V and 11 bases from J, leaving 14 bases between. In nucleotides, the CDR3 is TGTGCCTGGAACGCCCAGAAGGGGAAACTGTTTTTT. Its protein product is CAWNAQKGKLFF.

The CDR3 bases are TGTGCCAGCAGGGGGCAATACGAGCAGTACTTC. Translated: CASRGQYEQYF. The V gene is TRBV28, the J gene TRBJ2-7; weak D call: TRBD1 (5 bases). CDR3 length: 11 residues. With 6 bases removed from V and 4 bases from J, the gap between germline ends came to 7 bases. Germline-derived CDR1 and CDR2 are MDHEN and SYDVKM.